This T cell receptor beta chain was sequenced in a study of blood T cell repertoires in COVID-19. Overall study context: T cells, B-cell-depleted T cells, or PBMCs provided the cDNA or gDNA that served as material.

Assay used: immunoSEQ multiplex PCR; TCRdb lists only in-frame clones, some missing. The sample has approximately 22,000 clones, about nine tenths seen once. Source material: peripheral blood. This TCR came from a woman in her 70s with active COVID-19.

The chain's CDR3 is CATSDSRFSSYNEQFF. The CDR3 nucleotides read TGTGCCACCAGTGATTCTCGGTTCTCGTCCTACAATGAGCAGTTCTTC. This chain uses TRBV24-1 with TRBJ2-1; D remains unclear. Trimming removed 2 bases from V and 1 base from J, with 11 bases in between. Germline CDR1 KGHDR, CDR2 SFDVKD. The length of the CDR3 is 16 residues.